These 16 T cell receptor beta chains were sequenced from one sample in a study of metastatic and nonmetastatic thyroid tumors. Before thyroid surgery, none of the patients had received any treatment. MiXCR re-clonotyped the PCR reads for TCRdb. The table records roughly 22,000 clones, 13% of them present only once. Sequencing used blood. The receptors shown here come from a female donor with papillary thyroid cancer or a benign thyroid nodule (not recorded which). Some clones in this sample may be carry-over from other donors' samples.

This clone was observed at least ten times. A much larger clone is a single base away; this may be a read error. This sample also contains other DNA sequences that code for the same CDR3. The rearrangement links TRBV27 to TRBJ2-4, with 8 bases aligning to TRBD2. The V gene's germline CDR1 is MNHEY and CDR2 SMNVEV (reference sequence). The CDR3 is 13 amino acids. The CDR3 coding sequence is TGTGCCAGCAGTTTATCTCCCCAGCGGGAGTTTTACTTT. It codes for CASSLSPQREFYF.

This clone was counted many times. V is TRBV19 and J is TRBJ1-5; D gene uncertain. With 3 bases removed from V and 5 bases from J, the gap between germline ends came to 14 bases. The CDR3 covers 15 residues. Germline CDR1 LNHDA, CDR2 SQIVND (reference sequence). CDR3 nucleotide sequence: TGTGCCAGTAGTATGCCCCGGGGAAGAGATCAGCCCCAGCATTTT. It codes for CASSMPRGRDQPQHF.

This clone was detected ten times or more. The chain uses TRBV12-3 or TRBV12-4 and TRBJ2-3; unclear D gene. This CDR3 comprises 13 residues. V lost 3 bases, J lost 1 base, and 5 bases lay in between. Written as DNA, the CDR3 is TGTGCCAGCAGTTTGCCTGGCACAGATACGCAGTATTTT. The encoded protein is CASSLPGTDTQYF.

This clone has a count of ten or more. The V call is TRBV28, the J call TRBJ2-5; 9 nucleotides agree with TRBD2. This CDR3 comprises 19 residues. Germline CDR1 MDHEN, CDR2 SYDVKM. Losses at the gene ends were 2 bases for V and 2 bases for J; bases not matched to a gene: 15. The CDR3 bases are TGTGCCAGCAGTTTACTCCCCTTGGCGGGAGGGCCGGGGCAAGAGACCCAGTACTTC. Protein product: CASSLLPLAGGPGQETQYF. The full variable domain, its missing parts supplied by reference TRBV28 and TRBJ2-5, is DVKVTQSSRYLVKRTGEKVFLECVQDMDHENMFWYRQDPGLGLRLIYFSYDVKMKEKGDIPEGYSVSREKKERFSLILESASTNQTSMYLCASSLLPLAGGPGQETQYFGPGTRLLVL.

This clone was observed at least ten times. The gene calls are TRBV18 and TRBJ2-7; no reliable D call. V lost 3 bases and J lost 2, with 8 bases in between. Germline CDR1 and CDR2: KGHSH and LQKENI. The CDR3 loop spans 13 amino acids. The CDR3 nucleotides are TGTGCCAGCTCACCGGGAACCCCCTACGAGCAGTACTTC. Amino acids: CASSPGTPYEQYF.

This clone showed up many times. The chain recombines TRBV11-3 with TRBJ2-1; possible D gene TRBD2, 5 bases. The germline CDR1 and CDR2 sequences are SGHNT and YENEEA. The CDR3 loop spans 16 amino acids. V shed 0 bases and J shed 6 bases, with 15 bases lying between them. CDR3 residues: CASSLDAAPGGNEQFF. The CDR3 DNA is TGTGCCAGCAGCTTAGACGCGGCACCAGGAGGCAATGAGCAGTTCTTC.

The sample holds many counts of this clone. This rearrangement joins TRBV5-1 to TRBJ1-4, with unresolved D. V lost 2 bases to trimming and J lost 8 bases, with 22 bases between them. This CDR3 region has 17 residues. The germline V gene encodes CDR1 SGHRS and CDR2 YFSETQ. The CDR3 coding sequence is TGCGCCAGCAGCTTCGGTGACTACCCTCTTTCGGGGGAAAAACTGTTTTTT. Translating gives CASSFGDYPLSGEKLFF.

This clone was counted many times. The chain combines TRBV11-3 with TRBJ2-1, with 8 positions matching TRBD2. The CDR3 spans 15 residues. V shed 4 bases, J shed 7 bases, and the junction held 9 bases outside the gene matches. Germline values: CDR1 SGHNT, CDR2 YENEEA. CDR3 loop: CASSSGRGGINEQFF. The CDR3 DNA follows: TGTGCCAGCAGCTCCGGGAGGGGCGGGATTAATGAGCAGTTCTTC.

This clone was seen repeatedly, ten times or more. The chain combines TRBV28 with TRBJ2-4; 8 bases are shared with TRBD1. This CDR3 spans 13 amino acids. CDR1 and CDR2 (germline): MDHEN, SYDVKM. The CDR3 region has the DNA TGTGCAGCCCAGGACAGGGATTGGGGCATTCAGTACTTC. Protein product: CAAQDRDWGIQYF. The variable domain in full, completed from reference TRBV28 and TRBJ2-4, reads DVKVTQSSRYLVKRTGEKVFLECVQDMDHENMFWYRQDPGLGLRLIYFSYDVKMKEKGDIPEGYSVSREKKERFSLILESASTNQTSMYLCAAQDRDWGIQYFGAGTRLSVL.

This chain uses TRBV10-3 with TRBJ2-2; 9 bases align to TRBD2. The CDR3 runs 17 residues. V shed 4 bases, J shed 5 bases, and the junction held 11 bases outside the gene matches. Germline assignment: CDR1 ENHRY and CDR2 SYGVKD. The CDR3 loop is CAISGGVAGVKTGELFF. As DNA, the CDR3 is TGTGCCATCAGTGGGGGGGTAGCGGGAGTTAAAACCGGGGAGCTGTTTTTT.

This clone turned up a few times. The chain joins TRBV5-1 to TRBJ2-2; D is perhaps TRBD2 (5 bases). V lost 3 bases and J lost 4, with 16 bases in between. The CDR3 consists of 16 residues. The germline V gene encodes CDR1 SGHRS and CDR2 YFSETQ. DNA for the CDR3: TGCGCCAGCAGCTCTACTAGAGGGAACCCCACCGGGGAGCTGTTTTTT. It translates to CASSSTRGNPTGELFF.

In its sample, this clone is medium-sized. The CDR3 region has the DNA TGTGCCTGGAGTTACAGGGTGGATGGCTACACCTTC. Translation: CAWSYRVDGYTF. The V gene is TRBV30, the J gene TRBJ1-2; TRBD1 is a possible D gene (6 bases). The V gene lost 2 bases and the J gene lost 6 bases, with 10 bases spanning the gap. The CDR3 totals 12 residues. Germline V gives CDR1 GTSNPN, CDR2 SVGIG (reference sequence).

This clone is labeled as medium-sized. This rearrangement joins TRBV2 to TRBJ2-7, with 8 bases identical to TRBD1. V lost 6 bases to trimming and J lost 4 bases; unmatched junction nucleotides: 2. The CDR3 loop spans 12 amino acids. CDR1 and CDR2 from the germline V gene are SNHLY and FYNNEI. CDR3 bases: TGTGCCAGCAGGACAGGGGTTTACGAGCAGTACTTC. Protein product: CASRTGVYEQYF.

V and J are TRBV9 and TRBJ2-2, with unresolved D. Germline CDR1 SGDLS, CDR2 YYNGEE. The CDR3 is made up of 16 amino acids. V was cut by 3 bases and J by 2 bases, with 14 bases left in between. The CDR3 sequence is CASSATQSINTGELFF. The DNA for the CDR3 is TGTGCCAGCAGCGCCACGCAGTCAATTAACACCGGGGAGCTGTTTTTT.

The table lists this clone with many counts. The chain links TRBV6-4 to TRBJ2-3; D remains unclear. Germline V gene sequence: CDR1 MRHNA, CDR2 SNTAGT. V was trimmed by 8 bases and J by 0 bases, leaving 15 bases between them. CDR3 length: 15 amino acids. The CDR3 nucleotides read TGTGCCAGCCGCCCGGTTGCGGCTAGCACAGATACGCAGTATTTT. This encodes CASRPVAASTDTQYF.

This clone was observed at least ten times. V and J are TRBV6-2 or TRBV6-3 and TRBJ1-4; maybe TRBD1 (6 bases). From germline, CDR1 is MNHEY and CDR2 SVGEGT. CDR3 length: 15 residues. V shed 5 bases and J shed 6 bases, with 16 bases lying between them. DNA for the CDR3: TGTGCCAGCAGTCCCCTCCGGGACAACCATGAAAAACTGTTTTTT. Its protein is CASSPLRDNHEKLFF.